The 25 T cell receptor beta chains in this list originate from one sample, sequenced in a study of cytomegalovirus exposure and HLA in healthy donors. The study ran its PCR with 60 Vbeta and 13 Jbeta primers. Sequencing was performed with immunoSEQ multiplex PCR; in TCRdb, only in-frame clones are kept and a portion is missing. Of 200,000 to 250,000 clones listed, about 80% are singletons. The sequencing input was PBMCs. These receptors were taken from a man aged 35 to 55 in good health and CMV-seronegative.

The chain joins TRBV5-1 to TRBJ2-5, with TRBD1 identical over 10 bases. Germline CDR1 reads SGHRS; CDR2 reads YFSETQ. V trimming: 4 bases; J trimming: 2 bases; junction bases outside the gene matches: 2. The length of the CDR3 is 14 residues. DNA of the CDR3: TGCGCCAGCAGCGCGGGACAGGGGCAAGAGACCCAGTACTTC. The encoded protein is CASSAGQGQETQYF.

The chain links TRBV5-6 to TRBJ2-2, with 7 bases matching TRBD1. The ends lost 3 bases at V and 4 bases at J; junction bases unmatched: 6. The CDR3 contains 15 residues. Looked up from germline, CDR1 is SGHDT and CDR2 is YYEEEE. CDR3 nucleotide sequence: TGTGCCAGCAGCTCGACAGGGTGGGTCACCGGGGAGCTGTTTTTT. It yields the protein CASSSTGWVTGELFF.

The chain employs TRBV5-1 and TRBJ1-6; 9 nucleotides match TRBD1. CDR1 and CDR2 (germline): SGHRS, YFSETQ. The CDR3 has 14 residues. With V trimmed by 4 bases and J by 10 bases, 6 bases remained unmatched. The CDR3 sequence is CASSTWDRDSPLHF. DNA of the CDR3: TGCGCCAGCAGCACGTGGGACAGGGACTCACCCCTCCACTTT. Full variable domain (missing parts from reference TRBV5-1 and TRBJ1-6): KAGVTQTPRYLIKTRGQQVTLSCSPISGHRSVSWYQQTPGQGLQFLFEYFSETQRNKGNFPGRFSGRQFSNSRSEMNVSTLELGDSALYLCASSTWDRDSPLHFGNGTRLTVT.

This clone was picked up a small number of times. This sequence joins TRBV5-4 and TRBJ2-5, with 7 bases aligning to TRBD2. The V and J ends lost 0 bases and 9 bases, in that order; junction bases with no gene match: 8. The CDR3 has 14 residues. Germline CDR1 reads SGHNT; CDR2 reads YYREEE (reference sequence). The CDR3 DNA sequence: TGTGCCAGCAGCTTGGTTTCGACTAGCTGGCCCCAGTACTTC. This sequence encodes CASSLVSTSWPQYF. The complete variable domain, with remaining parts taken from reference TRBV5-4 and TRBJ2-5, reads ETGVTQSPTHLIKTRGQQVTLRCSSQSGHNTVSWYQQALGQGPQFIFQYYREEENGRGNFPPRFSGLQFPNYSSELNVNALELDDSALYLCASSLVSTSWPQYFGPGTRLLVL.

The chain carries TRBV9 and TRBJ2-1, with D hard to call. The CDR3 has 16 residues. Germline V gene data show CDR1 as SGDLS and CDR2 as YYNGEE. V was pared by 0 bases and J by 0 bases, with 10 bases between. The CDR3 DNA reads TGTGCCAGCAGCGTAGGGCAGGCCAGCTCCTACAATGAGCAGTTCTTC. Translated: CASSVGQASSYNEQFF.

V is TRBV9 and J is TRBJ1-4, with unresolved D. The CDR3 runs 15 residues. The germline V and J ends were trimmed by 0 bases and 1 base, with 7 bases remaining between them. Germline V lookup: CDR1 SGDLS, CDR2 YYNGEE. This CDR3 is CASSVGTVTNEKLFF. CDR3 sequence (DNA): TGTGCCAGCAGCGTAGGTACAGTAACTAATGAAAAACTGTTTTTT.

The rearrangement joins TRBV4-2 to TRBJ2-7; 9 positions match TRBD2. The CDR3 length is 16 residues. Trimming at V came to 2 bases and at J to 4 bases, leaving 9 bases not matched to a gene. In germline, CDR1 is LGHNA, CDR2 YNFKEQ. The CDR3 sequence is CASSQHLTSGEYEQYF. The DNA of the CDR3 is TGTGCCAGCAGCCAACATTTGACTAGCGGAGAATACGAGCAGTACTTC.

The chain recombines TRBV7-9 with TRBJ1-5, with 9 nucleotides matching TRBD1. The CDR3 length is 17 residues. The V gene end was trimmed by 0 bases and the J gene end by 1 base; junction bases not matched to a gene: 4. CDR1 is SEHNR and CDR2 is FQNEAQ in the germline V gene (reference sequence). CDR3 bases: TGTGCCAGCAGCTTAGCGGGACAGGGATGGAGCAATCAGCCCCAGCATTTT. Translated: CASSLAGQGWSNQPQHF.

The chain has TRBV2 and TRBJ1-1; D is unclear. The V gene lost 0 bases and the J gene lost 8 bases, with 7 bases spanning the gap. The germline V gene encodes CDR1 SNHLY and CDR2 FYNNEI. The CDR3 runs to 12 residues. For the CDR3, the DNA is TGTGCCAGCAGTGAAGCTGCAGGAGAAGCTTTCTTT. Translation gives CASSEAAGEAFF.

This clone was observed a single time. The chain couples TRBV27 to TRBJ2-7; D is possibly TRBD1 (6 bases). The V end was cut by 5 bases, the J end by 5 bases, with 10 bases between. Per the germline V gene, CDR1 is MNHEY and CDR2 is SMNVEV (reference sequence). The CDR3 consists of 12 residues. For the CDR3, the DNA is TGTGCCAGCAGTGGTGACAGGCACGAGCAGTACTTC. Translated: CASSGDRHEQYF.

This clone was detected once. The rearrangement links TRBV19 to TRBJ2-7, with 9 bases identical to TRBD2. The CDR3 covers 16 residues. Per germline, CDR1 LNHDA and CDR2 SQIVND (reference sequence). With 4 bases clipped from V and 7 bases from J, the junction kept 14 bases outside the gene matches. CDR3 in DNA: TGTGCCAGTAGTAACCTCGGGCGGGGGGGCCTATGGGAGCAGTACTTC. As protein: CASSNLGRGGLWEQYF.

This clone was observed a few times. The chain joins TRBV4-3 to TRBJ2-7; maybe TRBD1 (5 bases). Germline CDR1 LGHNA, CDR2 YSLEER. V lost 2 bases, J lost 5 bases, and 19 bases lay in between. The CDR3 runs to 16 residues. CDR3 amino acids: CASSQHPVGAGDEQYF. The CDR3 coding sequence is TGCGCCAGCAGCCAACACCCCGTAGGGGCCGGCGACGAGCAGTACTTC.

The chain uses TRBV2 and TRBJ2-2; possibly TRBD2 for D (6 bases). The CDR3 covers 14 residues. CDR1 and CDR2 from the germline V gene are SNHLY and FYNNEI. Between the trimmed V and J ends, which lost 8 bases and 7 bases, there was a span of 17 bases. CDR3 protein: CASGGLPAGGELFF. The CDR3 nucleotides are TGTGCCAGCGGGGGACTCCCAGCCGGCGGGGAGCTGTTTTTT.

In its sample, this clone was seen a few times. This sequence joins TRBV28 and TRBJ2-1; 12 bases are a match to TRBD2. This CDR3 is built from 17 residues. V was clipped by 6 bases and J by 9 bases; unmatched bases: 15. Germline-derived CDR1 and CDR2 are MDHEN and SYDVKM. CDR3 coding DNA: TGTGCCAGCAGGCATACCGGGACTAGCGGGCCCCTAGGTGAGCAGTTCTTC. Translation gives CASRHTGTSGPLGEQFF.

This rearrangement joins TRBV9 to TRBJ2-7; perhaps TRBD2 as D (7 bases). The CDR3 has 16 residues. V shed 4 bases and J shed 2 bases, with 19 bases lying between them. Germline V gives CDR1 SGDLS, CDR2 YYNGEE. The CDR3 reads CASSPGGQGRAYEQYF. Here the CDR3 DNA reads TGTGCCAGCAGCCCCGGTGGGCAGGGGAGGGCCTACGAGCAGTACTTC. The full variable domain, with the rest looked up from reference TRBV9 and TRBJ2-7, is DSGVTQTPKHLITATGQRVTLRCSPRSGDLSVYWYQQSLDQGLQFLIQYYNGEERAKGNILERFSAQQFPDLHSELNLSSLELGDSALYFCASSPGGQGRAYEQYFGPGTRLTVT.

This chain uses TRBV7-2 with TRBJ2-1; D is undetermined. From germline, CDR1 is SGHTA and CDR2 FQGNSA. This CDR3 has 15 residues. V was trimmed by 7 bases and J by 0 bases, leaving 13 bases between them. The CDR3 sequence: CASTSQAISYNEQFF. DNA of the CDR3: TGTGCCAGCACGAGCCAGGCCATCTCCTACAATGAGCAGTTCTTC.

The V call is TRBV5-1, the J call TRBJ2-5, with a tentative D call TRBD1 (6 bases). Germline V lookup: CDR1 SGHRS, CDR2 YFSETQ. The CDR3 consists of 14 residues. The V end lost 4 bases, the J end lost 2 bases, and 12 bases lay between the germline ends. CDR3 DNA sequence: TGCGCCAGCAGCACCGGACAGTTACAAGAGACCCAGTACTTC. Encoded protein: CASSTGQLQETQYF.

The chain combines TRBV5-4 with TRBJ2-7; D unclear. CDR1 and CDR2 from the germline V gene are SGHNT and YYREEE (reference sequence). CDR3 size: 14 residues. V lost 1 base to trimming and J lost 2 bases, with 10 bases between them. The CDR3 reads CASSLRWSAYEQYF. CDR3 nucleotide sequence: TGTGCCAGCAGCTTGCGGTGGAGTGCCTACGAGCAGTACTTC. The complete variable domain, with remaining parts taken from reference TRBV5-4 and TRBJ2-7, reads ETGVTQSPTHLIKTRGQQVTLRCSSQSGHNTVSWYQQALGQGPQFIFQYYREEENGRGNFPPRFSGLQFPNYSSELNVNALELDDSALYLCASSLRWSAYEQYFGPGTRLTVT.

The chain is built from TRBV5-6 and TRBJ2-7; D is ambiguous. CDR1 is SGHDT, CDR2 YYEEEE, per germline. V was cut by 1 base and J by 3 bases, with 11 bases left in between. CDR3 length: 14 amino acids. The CDR3 loop is CASSLTDPYYEQYF. CDR3 coding DNA: TGTGCCAGCAGCTTGACAGATCCGTACTACGAGCAGTACTTC.

V gene TRBV7-8 combines with J gene TRBJ1-2, with 9 bases lining up with TRBD1. Germline V lookup: CDR1 SGHVS, CDR2 FQNEAQ. The CDR3 totals 18 residues. The ends lost 0 bases at V and 1 base at J; junction bases unmatched: 9. CDR3 loop: CASSLAEGQGKVNYGYTF. CDR3 DNA sequence: TGTGCCAGCAGCTTAGCGGAGGGACAGGGCAAGGTTAACTATGGCTACACCTTC. Using reference TRBV7-8 and TRBJ1-2 for the parts outside the CDR3, the full variable domain is GAGVSQSPRYKVAKRGQDVALRCDPISGHVSLFWYQQALGQGPEFLTYFQNEAQLDKSGLPSDRFFAERPEGSVSTLKIQRTQQEDSAVYLCASSLAEGQGKVNYGYTFGSGTRLTVV.

The chain combines TRBV27 with TRBJ1-3; no clear D. This CDR3 contains 15 residues. V lost 9 bases and J 0 bases, leaving 15 bases between the germline ends. Germline V gene data show CDR1 as MNHEY and CDR2 as SMNVEV (reference sequence). CDR3 protein: CASTPLHSSGNTIYF. CDR3 sequence (DNA): TGTGCCAGTACGCCCCTCCACAGCTCTGGAAACACCATATATTTT.

The rearrangement joins TRBV9 to TRBJ2-5, with 7 positions matching TRBD2. Germline V gene lookup returns CDR1 SGDLS and CDR2 YYNGEE. The CDR3 is made up of 14 amino acids. The V gene end was trimmed by 2 bases and the J gene end by 4 bases; junction bases not matched to a gene: 5. The CDR3 sequence is CASSVRAGRETQYF. CDR3 bases: TGTGCCAGCAGCGTCAGAGCGGGGCGAGAGACCCAGTACTTC. The full variable domain, in which reference TRBV9 and TRBJ2-5 provide the parts outside the CDR3, is DSGVTQTPKHLITATGQRVTLRCSPRSGDLSVYWYQQSLDQGLQFLIQYYNGEERAKGNILERFSAQQFPDLHSELNLSSLELGDSALYFCASSVRAGRETQYFGPGTRLLVL.

This chain uses TRBV10-3 with TRBJ1-5; no clear D. V was trimmed by 6 bases and J by 4 bases, leaving 16 bases between them. The CDR3 runs to 15 residues. Germline CDR1 is ENHRY and CDR2 is SYGVKD. The CDR3 protein is CAIRKGGEPNQPQHF. The CDR3, as DNA: TGTGCCATCAGAAAAGGCGGGGAACCAAATCAGCCCCAGCATTTT.

This chain links TRBV2 with TRBJ1-2, with 8 bases that match TRBD1. Germline CDR1 and CDR2: SNHLY and FYNNEI. The CDR3 is 14 residues long. The ends lost 5 bases at V and 3 bases at J; junction bases unmatched: 5. The CDR3 DNA follows: TGTGCCAGCAGTACGCAGGGGGCTGACTATGGCTACACCTTC. As protein: CASSTQGADYGYTF. The full variable domain, with the rest looked up from reference TRBV2 and TRBJ1-2, is EPEVTQTPSHQVTQMGQEVILRCVPISNHLYFYWYRQILGQKVEFLVSFYNNEISEKSEIFDDQFSVERPDGSNFTLKIRSTKLEDSAMYFCASSTQGADYGYTFGSGTRLTVV.

The CDR3 is CASSGGQGGFSQETQYF. The CDR3 nucleotides read TGCGCCAGCAGTGGCGGACAGGGGGGGTTCTCCCAAGAGACCCAGTACTTC. This chain uses TRBV10-1 with TRBJ2-5; TRBD1 aligns across 10 bases. Trimming at V came to 4 bases and at J to 1 base, leaving 9 bases not matched to a gene. The CDR3 runs 17 residues. The germline V gene has CDR1 WNHNN and CDR2 SYGVQD (reference sequence).